Each of the 32 T cell receptor beta chains below was sequenced from the same sample in a study of beta chain features in type 1 diabetes. Study-level points and caveats: Shortening that was moderate but significant affected the TCRB CDR3s of Type 1 diabetes patients in all four CD4+ subsets.

The antigens for these receptors are not known. Isolated RNA was reverse transcribed in full, so expressed TCRB transcripts were sequenced. TCRdb's table, derived via immunoSEQ multiplex PCR, lists solely in-frame clones and lacks some. The data hold 310,000 or so clones, with 15% observed a single time. The sequencing input was naive CD4+ T cells from blood. The receptors here all came from a man aged 18-30 years with type 1 diabetes.

The chain has TRBV6-5 and TRBJ1-3, with D unresolved. V was pared by 7 bases and J by 4 bases, with 8 bases between. CDR1 is MNHEY and CDR2 is SVGAGI in the germline V gene. CDR3 size: 12 residues. The CDR3 sequence: CASISSGNTIYF. The CDR3, as DNA: TGTGCCAGCATATCGTCGGGAAACACCATATATTTT.

The CDR3 DNA follows: TGTGCCTGGAGCGAAGGACTAGCGGGGGGAGGTGATACGCAGTATTTT. This encodes CAWSEGLAGGGDTQYF. This sequence joins TRBV30 and TRBJ2-3; TRBD2 matches at 14 bases. CDR3 length: 16 residues. Germline V gives CDR1 GTSNPN, CDR2 SVGIG (reference sequence). J was trimmed by 6 bases and V by 3 bases; bases with no gene match: 8.

The chain combines TRBV7-2 with TRBJ2-7; tentatively, D is TRBD1 (5 bases). The germline V gene encodes CDR1 SGHTA and CDR2 FQGNSA. The CDR3 is 13 amino acids. V lost 1 base to trimming and J lost 6 bases, with 10 bases between them. The CDR3 DNA is TGTGCCAGCAGCTTAGAAGCTAGGGGCGAGCAGTACTTC. Residues: CASSLEARGEQYF.

This clone has a handful of counts. The CDR3 loop reads CASSPQRANTEAFF. The CDR3 coding sequence is TGCGCCAGCAGCCCCCAGAGGGCGAACACTGAAGCTTTCTTT. The chain links TRBV4-3 to TRBJ1-1; D is uncertain. Germline V gene lookup returns CDR1 LGHNA and CDR2 YSLEER. Trimming removed 4 bases from V and 1 base from J, with 10 bases in between. The CDR3 contains 14 residues.

This chain uses TRBV6-1 with TRBJ1-2; D is uncertain. Germline CDR1 reads MNHNS; CDR2 reads SASEGT. Trimming removed 2 bases from V and 2 bases from J, with 6 bases in between. The CDR3 is 13 residues long. The CDR3 loop reads CASSEHRNYGYTF. The CDR3 bases are TGTGCCAGCAGTGAACACAGAAACTATGGCTACACCTTC.

The V and J genes are TRBV19 and TRBJ2-5, with TRBD1 identical over 7 bases. The CDR3 has 15 residues. CDR1 and CDR2 (germline): LNHDA, SQIVND (reference sequence). J gave up 5 bases and V 9 bases, and 15 bases lay outside the gene matches. The CDR3 reads CASGPGQIRRETQYF. The CDR3 bases are TGTGCCAGCGGACCGGGACAGATTCGGAGGGAGACCCAGTACTTC.

CDR3 coding DNA: TGTGCCATCCAAGACAGCTACCTTGGGGAGACCCAGTACTTC. Amino acids: CAIQDSYLGETQYF. The chain links TRBV2 to TRBJ2-5; D might be TRBD1 (5 bases). Trimming removed 10 bases at V and 5 bases at J, with 20 bases between. The germline gives CDR1 SNHLY, CDR2 FYNNEI. The CDR3 sequence is 14 residues long.

Of note for this clone: This sample also contains other DNA sequences that code for the same CDR3. The chain employs TRBV19 and TRBJ1-5, with D hard to call. The length of the CDR3 is 13 residues. V was trimmed by 7 bases and J by 0 bases, leaving 7 bases between them. Germline lookup yields CDR1 LNHDA and CDR2 SQIVND (reference sequence). The DNA for the CDR3 is TGTGCCAGTACCCGGTATAGCAATCAGCCCCAGCATTTT. This encodes CASTRYSNQPQHF.

The chain links TRBV5-1 to TRBJ2-1; TRBD1 agrees at 7 bases. The CDR3 is 14 amino acids. Germline V gene sequence: CDR1 SGHRS, CDR2 YFSETQ. With 0 bases clipped from V and 6 bases from J, the junction kept 3 bases outside the gene matches. The CDR3 protein is CASSLGTGCNEQFF. The CDR3 region has the DNA TGCGCCAGCAGCTTGGGGACAGGCTGCAATGAGCAGTTCTTC.

The rearrangement joins TRBV6-5 to TRBJ2-3, with D tentatively TRBD1 (5 bases). Germline V gene data show CDR1 as MNHEY and CDR2 as SVGAGI. The CDR3 contains 15 residues. V shed 3 bases and J shed 6 bases, with 16 bases lying between them. The CDR3 sequence is CASSYTRTLGDTQYF. The CDR3 coding sequence is TGTGCCAGCAGTTATACCCGGACACTGGGGGATACGCAGTATTTT.

The V and J genes are TRBV7-6 and TRBJ2-1; 8 bases map to TRBD2. Unmatched junction bases numbered 10, after V lost 4 bases and J lost 5 bases. This CDR3 has 16 amino acids. Germline values: CDR1 SGHVS, CDR2 FNYEAQ. DNA of the CDR3: TGTGCCAGCAGCTCCCTTCCGGGAGGGGTCGACAATGAGCAGTTCTTC. Protein sequence: CASSSLPGGVDNEQFF.

Concerning this clone: Other DNA sequences in the same sample also yield this CDR3. The chain links TRBV5-1 to TRBJ1-5; TRBD1 agrees at 8 bases. This CDR3 comprises 15 residues. The V segment lost 3 bases and the J segment 4 bases; nucleotides outside the gene matches: 6. Germline-derived CDR1 and CDR2 are SGHRS and YFSETQ. The CDR3 DNA is TGCGCCAGCAGCTCGGACGGACAGGGAAATCAGCCCCAGCATTTT. Translated, it gives CASSSDGQGNQPQHF.

This clone occurred a few times. The V gene is TRBV4-2, the J gene TRBJ2-3; 13 positions agree with TRBD2. V lost 4 bases, J lost 4 bases, and 5 bases stayed unmatched. Germline values: CDR1 LGHNA, CDR2 YNFKEQ. This CDR3 is built from 16 residues. Here the CDR3 reads CASSPLAGGPADTQYF. CDR3 in DNA: TGTGCCAGCAGCCCACTAGCGGGAGGGCCCGCAGATACGCAGTATTTT.

The V call is TRBV2, the J call TRBJ2-1; TRBD1 matches at 10 bases. Germline V CDR1 and CDR2: SNHLY, FYNNEI. V trimming: 9 bases; J trimming: 2 bases; junction bases outside the gene matches: 1. The CDR3 sequence is 13 residues long. CDR3 in DNA: TGTGCCAGAGGGACAGGGGCCTACAATGAGCAGTTCTTC. Amino acid sequence: CARGTGAYNEQFF.

The J gene is TRBJ2-5, the V gene TRBV9; 8 bases align to TRBD2. Germline CDR1 and CDR2: SGDLS and YYNGEE. This CDR3 has 15 residues. Trimming cost V 4 bases and J 1 base; bases outside gene matches: 6. CDR3 in DNA: TGTGCCAGCAGCCCACAAGGACTAGCCCAAGAGACCCAGTACTTC. Protein sequence: CASSPQGLAQETQYF.

In its sample, this clone was seen a few times. This chain links TRBV4-2 with TRBJ2-2; tentatively, D is TRBD1 (5 bases). Germline CDR1 reads LGHNA; CDR2 reads YNFKEQ. The CDR3 is 18 amino acids. V lost 4 bases, J lost 1 base, and 19 bases lay in between. This CDR3 reads CASSPRDQATVNTGELFF. The CDR3 DNA reads as TGTGCCAGCAGCCCCCGAGACCAAGCGACAGTGAACACCGGGGAGCTGTTTTTT.

The rearrangement links TRBV7-9 to TRBJ2-1; TRBD1 matches at 9 bases. V lost 5 bases to trimming and J lost 5 bases; unmatched junction nucleotides: 4. In germline, CDR1 is SEHNR, CDR2 FQNEAQ (reference sequence). The CDR3 extends over 14 amino acids. As DNA, the CDR3 is TGTGCCAGCAGCCGACGGGACAGGGACAATGAGCAGTTCTTC. Its translation is CASSRRDRDNEQFF.

The V gene is TRBV1, the J gene TRBJ2-7; no check of the table's D call, TRBD2, against the DNA was made. TRBV1 is assigned pseudogene status. This CDR3 comprises 14 residues. The CDR3 is CTSSQEDGSDEQYF. The CDR3 nucleotides are TGCACCAGCAGCCAAGAAGACGGGTCCGACGAGCAGTACTTC.

This chain uses TRBV2 with TRBJ1-3, with D maybe TRBD1 (5 bases). Trimming shortened V by 2 bases and J by 0 bases, and 11 bases separated the two germline ends. The CDR3 spans 16 residues. Per the germline V gene, CDR1 is SNHLY and CDR2 is FYNNEI. Written as DNA, the CDR3 is TGTGCCAGCAGTGAATCAGGCAGGGCCTCTGGAAACACCATATATTTT. Residues: CASSESGRASGNTIYF.

The genes are TRBV29-1 and TRBJ1-1; no firm D call. Per the germline V gene, CDR1 is SQVTM and CDR2 is ANQGSEA. This CDR3 is built from 16 residues. V lost 6 bases and J lost 1, with 21 bases in between. CDR3 region: CSVAQRPRSTNTEAFF. The CDR3 DNA sequence: TGCAGCGTGGCCCAGCGTCCCCGCAGTACGAACACTGAAGCTTTCTTT. The full variable domain, completed using reference TRBV29-1 and TRBJ1-1, is SAVISQKPSRDICQRGTSLTIQCQVDSQVTMMFWYRQQPGQSLTLIATANQGSEATYESGFVIDKFPISRPNLTFSTLTVSNMSPEDSSIYLCSVAQRPRSTNTEAFFGQGTRLTVV.

The rearrangement links TRBV11-3 to TRBJ1-5; TRBD1 might be the D (5 bases). V was pared by 6 bases and J by 7 bases, with 25 bases between. There are 17 residues in the CDR3. Germline CDR1 reads SGHNT; CDR2 reads YENEEA. The CDR3 is CASRDGTGEGSSQPQHF. As DNA, the CDR3 is TGTGCCAGCAGAGATGGCACAGGAGAAGGGTCCTCCCAGCCCCAGCATTTT.

This clone was picked up a small number of times. This rearrangement joins TRBV28 to TRBJ2-1; D gene unclear. Trimming left V 5 bases short and J 0 bases short, with 14 bases between. Germline CDR1 reads MDHEN; CDR2 reads SYDVKM. CDR3 length: 16 amino acids. CDR3 nucleotides: TGTGCCAGCAGTGCGGCCGACGCCAGCTCCTACAATGAGCAGTTCTTC. Its protein product is CASSAADASSYNEQFF.

This clone appeared a few times. The chain has TRBV6-5 and TRBJ1-5; TRBD1 aligns across 9 bases. The germline V gene has CDR1 MNHEY and CDR2 SVGAGI. This CDR3 contains 14 residues. V lost 5 bases to trimming and J lost 7 bases; unmatched junction nucleotides: 6. The CDR3 nucleotides read TGTGCCAGCAGTCTGCGGGACAGGGCCCAGCCCCAGCATTTT. This sequence encodes CASSLRDRAQPQHF.

This clone has only a few counts. V usage is TRBV11-2 and J usage is TRBJ2-5, with TRBD2 as a possible D gene (5 bases). With 2 bases removed from V and 2 bases from J, the gap between germline ends came to 9 bases. The CDR3 totals 14 residues. Germline lookup yields CDR1 SGHAT and CDR2 FQNNGV. The CDR3: CASSLMGGQETQYF. For the CDR3, the DNA is TGTGCCAGCAGCTTAATGGGCGGGCAAGAGACCCAGTACTTC.

This clone appeared a few times. The chain carries TRBV29-1 and TRBJ2-1, with a tentative D call TRBD2 (6 bases). This CDR3 has 13 residues. Trimming shortened V by 1 base and J by 15 bases, and 19 bases separated the two germline ends. Germline loops: CDR1 SQVTM, CDR2 ANQGSEA. The CDR3 DNA reads TGCAGCGTTGAAGCTCGCGGGATGCGGGTTGGGTTCTTC. It yields the protein CSVEARGMRVGFF.

This chain links TRBV25-1 with TRBJ1-2; no clear D. Germline lookup yields CDR1 MGHDK and CDR2 SYGVNS. V was clipped by 7 bases and J by 0 bases, with 9 bases between them. The CDR3 is 13 residues long. DNA for the CDR3: TGTGCCAGCACTGGCAGATCTAACTATGGCTACACCTTC. Protein sequence: CASTGRSNYGYTF.

The V gene is TRBV9, the J gene TRBJ2-1; tentative D call: TRBD2 (7 bases). The CDR3 sequence is 15 residues long. CDR1 and CDR2 (germline): SGDLS, YYNGEE. Trimming removed 3 bases at V and 4 bases at J, with 14 bases between. The CDR3 sequence is CASSASGQRYNEQFF. CDR3 sequence (DNA): TGTGCCAGCAGCGCTAGCGGACAGAGATACAATGAGCAGTTCTTC.

This clone has a single count. Other DNA sequences in this specimen translate into the identical CDR3. The V and J genes are TRBV30 and TRBJ1-2; perhaps TRBD1 as D (5 bases). Trimming left V 0 bases short and J 1 base short, with 6 bases between. CDR3 length: 13 residues. CDR1 and CDR2 from the germline V gene are GTSNPN and SVGIG (reference sequence). CDR3 sequence: CAWSVGVNYGYTF. The CDR3 DNA is TGTGCCTGGAGTGTAGGGGTTAACTATGGCTACACCTTC.

V and J are TRBV29-1 and TRBJ2-3, with 8 bases matching TRBD1. Germline loops: CDR1 SQVTM, CDR2 ANQGSEA. CDR3 length equals 16 residues. V dropped 5 bases and J dropped 3; count of bases not matched to a gene: 13. The chain's CDR3 is CSVLGARGHGTDTQYF. Here the CDR3 DNA reads TGCAGCGTTCTGGGAGCCAGGGGGCATGGAACAGATACGCAGTATTTT.

The sample holds a few counts of this clone. V and J are TRBV7-9 and TRBJ2-4; 8 nucleotides align to TRBD1. Germline CDR1 SEHNR, CDR2 FQNEAQ (reference sequence). The V segment lost 5 bases and the J segment 8 bases; nucleotides outside the gene matches: 8. The CDR3 length is 14 residues. The DNA of the CDR3 is TGTGCCAGCAGCCCCACAGGGGGAAGCGACATTCAGTACTTC. This encodes CASSPTGGSDIQYF.

In its sample, this clone was seen a few times. The same CDR3 also results from other DNA sequences found in this sample. The rearrangement links TRBV28 to TRBJ2-7; no firm D call. The germline V gene has CDR1 MDHEN and CDR2 SYDVKM. Trimming removed 5 bases at V and 4 bases at J, with 9 bases between. The CDR3 totals 12 residues. This chain's CDR3 is CASSLTAYEQYF. The CDR3 bases are TGTGCCAGCAGTCTCACAGCTTACGAGCAGTACTTC.

This chain links TRBV5-1 with TRBJ2-5; D is unresolved. Trimming stripped 0 bases from V and 4 bases from J, with 13 bases between. The CDR3 covers 15 residues. Germline V CDR1 and CDR2: SGHRS, YFSETQ. The CDR3 bases are TGCGCCAGCAGCTTGGCGCCTAGACCCACAGAGACCCAGTACTTC. Translation: CASSLAPRPTETQYF.